This T cell receptor beta chain derives from a study of shared clonotypes between healthy human individuals (dated by TCRdb to about 2020). About the investigation overall: Three men and a couple of women, aged 18 to 49 years, made up the cohort. For each donor, CD4 naive and CD4 memory were each given three plates, CD8 naive was given two plates, and CD8 memory was given one plate. Blood TCR repertoires of five healthy adults were deeply sequenced to estimate repertoire size and the extent of clonotype sharing between individuals. Different laboratories and diverse techniques were used to prepare libraries and sequence TCR repertoires, to increase sequencing depth and limit assay-specific biases. Per donor, leukapheresis produced somewhere between about 0.94 and 8.9 billion PBMCs. What the research found in general, with its limitations: The small number of donors limited the genetic and exposure-history diversity represented. Around 5.4% of naive CD4, 3.5% of naive CD8, approximately 2.2% of memory CD4, and over 0.35% of memory CD8 clonotypes were shared across a few donors. Pairwise subsampling indicated that sequencing depth was expected to affect the degree of clonotype sharing among donors. Sampling was restricted to blood, and TCR repertoires in tissues likely differ from the TCR repertoires found in blood. Higher generation probabilities were observed for clonotypes shared by all four sorted-subset donors than for non-shared clonotypes. Larger estimated clonotype richness was generally found for naive subsets than for memory subsets. Rarefaction of sorted-subset datasets indicated incomplete sequencing despite the large sequencing depth.

TCR CDR3 regions were amplified from genomic DNA by multiplex PCR using the deep immunoSEQ assay. Genomic DNA extracted from each cell subset was distributed evenly over all wells of several immunoSEQ 96-well plates, and each plate served as one replicate. For sorted subsets, each replicate PCR was loaded with 200 ng genomic DNA, equivalent to some 27,000 T cell genomes. The purified libraries were quantified using a Qubit 3.0 fluorometer, sized with a Bioanalyzer 2100, and then quantified again using the KAPA Library Quantification kit. Each immunoSEQ 96-well plate was sequenced on its own single-read 150-cycle Illumina NextSeq 550 flow cell. As for the original processing: Because only junctional sequences without quality scores were contained in the immunoSEQ output, filtering matching that applied to full-length reads could not be performed. To assign V/J genes and CDR3, sequences were annotated using PyIR, a Python wrapper for IgBLAST v1.9, with IMGT germline references. Any read was removed if the V/J assignment was weak (E-value above 1e-6), the CDR3 was missing, or the read contained stop codons, out-of-frame junctions, or ambiguous translated residues. V3J clonotypes were defined by identical inferred V gene, J gene, and CDR3 amino acid sequence. Percentage overlap between repertoires was calculated by dividing the number of shared unique clonotypes by the size of the smaller repertoire. Richness of each repertoire was evaluated using RTK rarefaction, the Chao1 estimator, and Recon v2.1 estimates of unobserved clonotypes. Generation probabilities for all TCRbeta clonotypes obtained by the gDNA method from several donors were computed using OLGA. This is the immuneACCESS table as TCRdb keeps it, with only in-frame sequences that have V and J called. A part of the clones is gone; compared with another copy, unresolved V genes explain less than half, and the rest is unexplained. That table supplies the V and J calls and clone size; D and trimming were determined from the DNA. The sample yields 550,000 to 700,000 clones; 60% to 75% were counted once. The leading ten clones occupy around 1.7% of the sample.

Healthy HIV-negative adults with no recently reported acute infections or vaccinations were included as donors. All donors were Caucasian adults living in Nashville, Tennessee, USA. Magnetic negative selection was used to enrich CD4+ T cells, after which naive cells were positively selected on CD45RA and the negative fraction became the memory subset. After blood collection by leukapheresis, PBMCs were isolated using Ficoll-Histopaque density gradient centrifugation and then cryopreserved in the vapor phase of liquid nitrogen. Purity and quantity of every magnetically sorted T cell population were checked by analytical flow cytometry. Genomic DNA was isolated from every sorted fraction and measured by UV absorbance on a Nanodrop 2000c. The CDR3 starts with the cysteine, ends with the phenylalanine, and has 15 residues. The DNA shown is the 45-base CDR3, in frame from base 1. Trimming at the junction amounts to 3 bases on V and 0 bases on J, and the germline ends lie 8 bases apart. CDR1 SGHTA and CDR2 FQGNSA were looked up in the germline V gene.

This clone has just a few counts. The antigen it recognizes is unknown. Base qualities are missing; no much larger clone stands one base away. In this chain, TRBV7-2 is recombined with TRBJ2-2; no D gene call is confident. Sequences were obtained from memory CD4+ T cells sorted from blood. Per the publication, the cell subset or site label means: CD45RA-negative fraction. This clonotype was sampled from a woman aged 25 to 45 in good health. DNA sequence: TGTGCCAGCAGCTTGAAGGTCGCGAACACCGGGGAGCTGTTTTTT. Its protein product is CASSLKVANTGELFF. The entire variable domain, with the stretches around the CDR3 drawn from the reference TRBV7-2 and TRBJ2-2 proteins, is GAGVSQSPSNKVTEKGKDVELRCDPISGHTALYWYRQSLGQGLEFLIYFQGNSAPDKSGLPSDRFSAERTGGSVSTLTIQRTQQEDSAVYLCASSLKVANTGELFFGEGSRLTVL.